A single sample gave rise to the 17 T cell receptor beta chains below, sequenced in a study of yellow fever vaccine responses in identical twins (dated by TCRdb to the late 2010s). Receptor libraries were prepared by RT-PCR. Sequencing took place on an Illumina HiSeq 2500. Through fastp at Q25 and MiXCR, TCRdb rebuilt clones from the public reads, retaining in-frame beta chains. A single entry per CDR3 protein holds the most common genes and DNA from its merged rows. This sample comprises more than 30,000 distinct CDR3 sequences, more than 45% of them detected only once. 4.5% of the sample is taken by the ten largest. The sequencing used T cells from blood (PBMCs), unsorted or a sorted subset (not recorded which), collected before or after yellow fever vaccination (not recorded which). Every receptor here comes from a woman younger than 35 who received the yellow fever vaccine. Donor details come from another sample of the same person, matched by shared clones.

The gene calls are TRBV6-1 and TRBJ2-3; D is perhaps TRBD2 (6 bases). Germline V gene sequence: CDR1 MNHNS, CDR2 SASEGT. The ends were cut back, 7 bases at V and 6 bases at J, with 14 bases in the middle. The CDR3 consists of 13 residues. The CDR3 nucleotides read TGTGCCAGCACCAAAGACGGGACTGATACGCAGTATTTT. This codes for CASTKDGTDTQYF.

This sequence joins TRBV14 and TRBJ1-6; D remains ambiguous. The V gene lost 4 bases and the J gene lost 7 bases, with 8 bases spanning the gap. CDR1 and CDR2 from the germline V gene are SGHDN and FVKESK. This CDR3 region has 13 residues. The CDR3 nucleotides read TGTGCCAGCAGCCTCAAACAAAATTCACCCCTCCACTTT. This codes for CASSLKQNSPLHF.

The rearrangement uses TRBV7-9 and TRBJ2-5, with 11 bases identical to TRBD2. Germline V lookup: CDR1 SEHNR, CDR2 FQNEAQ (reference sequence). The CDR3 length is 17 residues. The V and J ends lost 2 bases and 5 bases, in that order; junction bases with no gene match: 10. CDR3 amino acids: CASSLSSSGRRWETQYF. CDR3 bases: TGTGCCAGCAGCTTATCGTCTAGCGGGAGGCGGTGGGAGACCCAGTACTTC.

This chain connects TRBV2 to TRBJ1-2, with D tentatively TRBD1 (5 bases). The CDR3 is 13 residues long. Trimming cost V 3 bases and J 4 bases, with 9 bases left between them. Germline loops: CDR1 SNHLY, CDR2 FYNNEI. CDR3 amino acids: CASSEGDFYGYTF. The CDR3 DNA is TGTGCCAGCAGTGAGGGGGATTTCTATGGCTACACCTTC.

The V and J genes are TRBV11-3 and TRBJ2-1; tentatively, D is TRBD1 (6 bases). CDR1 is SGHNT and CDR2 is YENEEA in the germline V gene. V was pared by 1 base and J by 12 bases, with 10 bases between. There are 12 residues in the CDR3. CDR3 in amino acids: CASSLAKTGQFF. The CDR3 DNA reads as TGTGCCAGCAGCTTAGCGAAGACAGGGCAGTTCTTC.

This CDR3 is CASSLSQFSYNEQFF. DNA of the CDR3: TGTGCCAGCAGCTTAAGTCAGTTCTCCTACAATGAGCAGTTCTTC. V is TRBV7-9 and J is TRBJ2-1; no reliable D call. Germline loops: CDR1 SEHNR, CDR2 FQNEAQ (reference sequence). The CDR3 covers 15 residues. The V end lost 2 bases, the J end lost 0 bases, and 8 bases lay between the germline ends.

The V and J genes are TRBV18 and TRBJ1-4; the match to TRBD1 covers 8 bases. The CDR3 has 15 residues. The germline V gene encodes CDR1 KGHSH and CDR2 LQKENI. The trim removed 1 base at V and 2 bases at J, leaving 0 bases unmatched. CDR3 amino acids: CASSPRTGTNEKLFF. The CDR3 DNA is TGTGCCAGCTCACCACGGACAGGGACTAATGAAAAACTGTTTTTT.

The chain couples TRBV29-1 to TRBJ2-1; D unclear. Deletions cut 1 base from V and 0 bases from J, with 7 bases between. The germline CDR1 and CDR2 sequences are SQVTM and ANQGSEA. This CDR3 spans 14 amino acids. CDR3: CSVEVQSSYNEQFF. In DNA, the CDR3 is TGCAGCGTTGAAGTACAGAGCTCCTACAATGAGCAGTTCTTC.

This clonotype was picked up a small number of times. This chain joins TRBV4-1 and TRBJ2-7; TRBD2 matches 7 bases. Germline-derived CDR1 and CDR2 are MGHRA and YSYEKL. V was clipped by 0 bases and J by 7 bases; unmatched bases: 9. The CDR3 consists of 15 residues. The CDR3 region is CASSQERTGGGEQYF. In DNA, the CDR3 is TGCGCCAGCAGCCAAGAGAGGACTGGGGGAGGGGAGCAGTACTTC.

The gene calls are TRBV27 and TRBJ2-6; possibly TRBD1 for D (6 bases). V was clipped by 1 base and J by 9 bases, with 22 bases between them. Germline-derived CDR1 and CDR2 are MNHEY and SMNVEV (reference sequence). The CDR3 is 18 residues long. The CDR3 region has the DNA TGTGCCAGCAGTTTATACCCGACAGGTTTTGGTGGAGACAACGTCCTGACTTTC. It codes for CASSLYPTGFGGDNVLTF.

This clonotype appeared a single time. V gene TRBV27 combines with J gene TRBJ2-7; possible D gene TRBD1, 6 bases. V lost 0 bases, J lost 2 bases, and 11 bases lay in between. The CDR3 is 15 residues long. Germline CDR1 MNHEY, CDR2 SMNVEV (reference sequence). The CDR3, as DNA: TGTGCCAGCAGTTTATCGGCGGACAGACCCTACGAGCAGTACTTC. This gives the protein CASSLSADRPYEQYF.

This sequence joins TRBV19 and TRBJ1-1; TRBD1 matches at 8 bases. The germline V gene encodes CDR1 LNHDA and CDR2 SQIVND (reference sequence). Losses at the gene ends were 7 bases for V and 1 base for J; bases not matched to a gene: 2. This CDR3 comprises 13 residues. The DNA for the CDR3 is TGTGCCAGTACCGGGACAGGGAACACTGAAGCTTTCTTT. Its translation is CASTGTGNTEAFF.

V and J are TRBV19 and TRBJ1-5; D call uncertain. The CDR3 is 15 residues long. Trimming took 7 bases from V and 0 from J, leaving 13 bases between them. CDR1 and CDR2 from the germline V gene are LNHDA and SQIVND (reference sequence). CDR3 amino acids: CASMALRDSNQPQHF. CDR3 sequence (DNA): TGTGCCAGTATGGCCCTTAGGGATAGCAATCAGCCCCAGCATTTT.

The CDR3 is CASSPLGGNTEAFF. The CDR3 DNA follows: TGTGCCAGCTCACCACTTGGGGGGAACACTGAAGCTTTCTTT. V usage is TRBV18 and J usage is TRBJ1-1; weak D call: TRBD1 (5 bases). The CDR3 is 14 amino acids. The germline CDR1 and CDR2 sequences are KGHSH and LQKENI. The V end was cut by 1 base, the J end by 1 base, with 7 bases between.

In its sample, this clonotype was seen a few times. CDR3 in DNA: TGTGCCACCAGCAGAAGCTTACTGCCCACCTACAATGAGCAGTTCTTC. This sequence encodes CATSRSLLPTYNEQFF. The chain recombines TRBV15 with TRBJ2-1; no clear D gene. The CDR3 is 16 residues long. Looked up from germline, CDR1 is LNHNV and CDR2 is YYDKDF (reference sequence). Trimming pared 2 bases from V and 2 bases from J, leaving 13 bases between.

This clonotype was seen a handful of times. The CDR3 region is CASSLGFEGTGWYQETQYF. The CDR3 nucleotides are TGTGCCAGCAGCTTAGGGTTCGAGGGGACAGGATGGTACCAAGAGACCCAGTACTTC. V gene TRBV11-2 combines with J gene TRBJ2-5; TRBD1 agrees at 8 bases. CDR3 length equals 19 residues. Germline V gene lookup returns CDR1 SGHAT and CDR2 FQNNGV. The trim removed 1 base at V and 0 bases at J, leaving 13 bases unmatched.

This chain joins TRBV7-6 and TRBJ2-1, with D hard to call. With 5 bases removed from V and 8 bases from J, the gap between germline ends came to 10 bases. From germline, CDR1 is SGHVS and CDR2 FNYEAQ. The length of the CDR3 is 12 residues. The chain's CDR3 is CASSPFRDEQFF. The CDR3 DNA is TGTGCCAGCAGCCCCTTTAGAGATGAGCAGTTCTTC.